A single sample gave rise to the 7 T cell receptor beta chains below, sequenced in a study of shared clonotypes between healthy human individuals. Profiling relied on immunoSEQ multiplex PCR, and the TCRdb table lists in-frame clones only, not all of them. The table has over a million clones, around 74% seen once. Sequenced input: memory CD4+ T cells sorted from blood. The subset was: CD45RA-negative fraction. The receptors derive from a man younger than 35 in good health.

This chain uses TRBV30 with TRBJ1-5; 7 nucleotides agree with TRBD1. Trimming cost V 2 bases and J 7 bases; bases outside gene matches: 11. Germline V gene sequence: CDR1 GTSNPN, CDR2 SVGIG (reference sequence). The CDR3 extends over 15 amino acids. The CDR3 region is CAWSLGAGGNQPQHF. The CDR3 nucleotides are TGTGCCTGGAGTCTTGGGGCAGGGGGGAACCAGCCCCAGCATTTT.

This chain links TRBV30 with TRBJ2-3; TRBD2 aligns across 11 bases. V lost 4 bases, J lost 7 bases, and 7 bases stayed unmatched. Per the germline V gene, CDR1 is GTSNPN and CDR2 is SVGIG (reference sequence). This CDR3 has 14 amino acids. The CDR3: CAWTASGRFNTQYF. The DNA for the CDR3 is TGTGCCTGGACCGCTAGCGGGAGGTTTAATACGCAGTATTTT.

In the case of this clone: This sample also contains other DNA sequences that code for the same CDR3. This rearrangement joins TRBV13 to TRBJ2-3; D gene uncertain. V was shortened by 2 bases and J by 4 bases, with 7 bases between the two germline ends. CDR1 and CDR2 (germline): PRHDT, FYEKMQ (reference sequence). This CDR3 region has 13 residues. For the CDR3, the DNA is TGTGCCAGCAGCTTACGAGCGCCAGATACGCAGTATTTT. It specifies CASSLRAPDTQYF.

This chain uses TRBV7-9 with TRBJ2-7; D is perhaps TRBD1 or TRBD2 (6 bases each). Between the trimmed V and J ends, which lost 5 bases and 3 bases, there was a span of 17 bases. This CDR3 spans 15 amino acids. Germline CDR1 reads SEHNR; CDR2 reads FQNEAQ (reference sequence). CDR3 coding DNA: TGTGCCAGCAGCCCATCCAGGGGACTTCTCTACGAGCAGTACTTC. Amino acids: CASSPSRGLLYEQYF.

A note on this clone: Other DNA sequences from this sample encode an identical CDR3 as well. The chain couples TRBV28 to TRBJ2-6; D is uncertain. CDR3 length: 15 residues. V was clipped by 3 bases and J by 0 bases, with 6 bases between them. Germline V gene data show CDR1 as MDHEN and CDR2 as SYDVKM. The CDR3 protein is CASSLGSSGANVLTF. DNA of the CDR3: TGTGCCAGCAGTTTGGGGTCCTCTGGGGCCAACGTCCTGACTTTC.

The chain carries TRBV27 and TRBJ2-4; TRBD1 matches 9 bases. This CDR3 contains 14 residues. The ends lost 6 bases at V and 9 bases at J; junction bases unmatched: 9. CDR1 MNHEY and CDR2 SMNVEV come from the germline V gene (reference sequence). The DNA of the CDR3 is TGTGCCAGCAGGACGCCGGGACAGGGCGTCATTCAGTACTTC. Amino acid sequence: CASRTPGQGVIQYF.

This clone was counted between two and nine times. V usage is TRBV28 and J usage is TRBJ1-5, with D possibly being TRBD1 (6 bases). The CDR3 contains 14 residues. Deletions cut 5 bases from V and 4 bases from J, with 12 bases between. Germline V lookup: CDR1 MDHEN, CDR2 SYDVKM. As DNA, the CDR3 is TGTGCCAGCAGTCGACCCCAGGGGAATCAGCCCCAGCATTTT. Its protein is CASSRPQGNQPQHF.